What follows describes a single TCR beta chain. Its antigen remains unknown. These data belong to a study of lymphopenia after photon versus proton radiotherapy. Broader study findings: After lymphocyte nadir, photon-treated repertoires showed oligoclonal expansion, especially CD8+ Temra. In patients who died, overall survival fell as post-nadir TCR diversity dropped more.

Sequenced by immunoSEQ multiplex PCR; TCRdb stores in-frame clones only, minus some. The sample contains over 25,000 clones, about nine tenths of which appear only once. CDR1 is MNHEY, CDR2 SVGAGI, per germline. The CDR3 is 15 residues long. Losses at the gene ends were 2 bases for V and 2 bases for J; bases not matched to a gene: 3. The chain recombines TRBV6-5 with TRBJ1-2, with 9 positions matching TRBD1. The receptor was derived from a woman aged 55 to 70 with cholangiocarcinoma. Some clones in this sample may be carry-over from other donors' samples. Sequenced here: peripheral blood, sampled from a patient treated with proton-based radiotherapy. CDR3 loop: CASSYGDRGNYGYTF. The CDR3 DNA reads TGTGCCAGCAGTTACGGAGACAGGGGGAACTATGGCTACACCTTC.